This entry features one TCR beta chain sequence. Profiling relied on immunoSEQ multiplex PCR, and the TCRdb table lists in-frame clones only, not all of them. The sample gives 200,000 to 250,000 clones, about 91% of which show up once; roughly 1.5% is in the top ten. Trimming pared 0 bases from V and 5 bases from J, leaving 11 bases between. Germline CDR1 and CDR2: LGHNA and YNFKEQ. This CDR3 comprises 15 residues. This sample was taken from a study of blood T cell repertoires in COVID-19. The chain is built from TRBV4-2 and TRBJ2-1; maybe TRBD2 (6 bases). The sequence was collected from a young man with active or convalescent COVID-19. Sequencing used peripheral blood. The CDR3 coding sequence is TGTGCCAGCAGCCAAGACGGCGGGATCGACAATGAGCAGTTCTTC. Its protein is CASSQDGGIDNEQFF.